The T cell receptor (beta chain) under discussion was sequenced for a study of OX40 agonist ivuxolimab in advanced cancers. Study-wide findings and caveats: Among patients with partial responses at 0.1-3.0 mg/kg, clonal expansion was among the lowest.

The table lists this clone with a count of one. What it binds is not known. Profiling relied on immunoSEQ multiplex PCR, and the TCRdb table lists in-frame clones only, not all of them. The table records tens of thousands of clones, 60% to 85% of them present only once. Trimming took 4 bases from V and 1 from J, leaving 7 bases between them. In germline, CDR1 is MRHNA, CDR2 SNTAGT. The CDR3 is made up of 13 amino acids. The clonotype comes from an adult with an advanced solid tumor such as melanoma, head and neck, liver or kidney cancer. This chain uses TRBV6-4 with TRBJ1-1; D is uncertain. The source material was CD4+ or CD8+ T cells sorted from blood, sampled in a trial of the OX40 agonist ivuxolimab. The CDR3 DNA is TGTGCCAGCAGTGCGGAAGGGAACACTGAAGCTTTCTTT. It encodes CASSAEGNTEAFF.